The 10 T cell receptor beta chains given below trace back to one sample, sequenced in a study of control samples from healthy donors and cancer patients (dated by TCRdb to the early 2020s). Library preparation used the immunoSEQ multiplex PCR assay. In its TCRdb copy, this immuneACCESS table keeps in-frame sequences only and misses some clones. Where compared with another copy, unresolved V genes explain less than half of these, and the others have no known cause. The table for this sample lists tens of thousands of clones; approximately 89% of them were counted only once. The ten largest clones capture 6.5% to 8.5% of the sample. The source material was blood. The origin of the receptors is a man over 45 in good health.

The chain employs TRBV9 and TRBJ2-1; 9 bases line up with TRBD2. CDR1 and CDR2 (germline): SGDLS, YYNGEE. Unmatched junction bases numbered 19, after V lost 3 bases and J lost 9 bases. The CDR3 extends over 18 amino acids. This CDR3 reads CASSETLPVRGREGEQFF. The CDR3 DNA is TGTGCCAGCAGCGAGACCTTGCCGGTTAGGGGGCGGGAGGGTGAGCAGTTCTTC.

The gene calls are TRBV11-2 and TRBJ1-6; tentatively, D is TRBD1 (6 bases). Deletions cut 3 bases from V and 3 bases from J, with 21 bases between. Per germline, CDR1 SGHAT and CDR2 FQNNGV. The CDR3 extends over 19 amino acids. CDR3 sequence reads: CASSFGTWGRGLYNSPLHF. The CDR3, as DNA: TGTGCCAGCAGCTTTGGGACCTGGGGCAGGGGACTCTATAATTCACCCCTCCACTTT.

This clone was picked up one time. V usage is TRBV7-2 and J usage is TRBJ1-2; D ambiguous. Germline V gene data show CDR1 as SGHTA and CDR2 as FQGNSA. CDR3 length: 14 amino acids. V shed 5 bases and J shed 7 bases, with 17 bases lying between them. CDR3 nucleotides: TGTGCCAGCAGCCATCCGGGAGCCACGCGTGGCTACACCTTC. Its protein product is CASSHPGATRGYTF.

This clone is a singleton in its sample. V usage is TRBV29-1 and J usage is TRBJ2-5; D is unresolved. V shed 4 bases and J shed 3 bases, with 6 bases lying between them. CDR1 and CDR2 (germline): SQVTM, ANQGSEA. The CDR3 contains 11 residues. The CDR3 loop reads CSVGGEETQYF. The DNA of the CDR3 is TGCAGCGTTGGTGGGGAAGAGACCCAGTACTTC.

J is TRBJ1-2 and V is TRBV3-1 (or the pseudogene TRBV3-2); a weak D match, TRBD1 (6 bases). The CDR3 extends over 15 amino acids. Germline V lookup: CDR1 LGHDT, CDR2 YNNKEL (reference sequence). V lost 0 bases to trimming and J lost 5 bases, with 13 bases between them. CDR3 DNA: TGTGCCAGCAGCCAAGATGGCAGGGGCTTATATGGCTACACCTTC. This gives the protein CASSQDGRGLYGYTF.

The chain has TRBV5-5 and TRBJ1-4, with 8 bases that match TRBD1. The CDR3 extends over 15 amino acids. Trimming removed 3 bases from V and 5 bases from J; junction bases left unmatched: 6. Germline V lookup: CDR1 SGHKS, CDR2 YYEKEE (reference sequence). The CDR3 protein is CASSSTGAQNEKLFF. The CDR3 coding sequence is TGTGCCAGCAGCTCGACAGGGGCACAGAATGAAAAACTGTTTTTT.

The gene calls are TRBV29-1 and TRBJ1-2; D call uncertain. Germline V gene lookup returns CDR1 SQVTM and CDR2 ANQGSEA. Trimming removed 1 base from V and 6 bases from J, with 6 bases in between. CDR3 length: 11 amino acids. The CDR3 spells CSVEAGNGYTF. CDR3 nucleotide sequence: TGCAGCGTTGAAGCGGGGAATGGCTACACCTTC.

The rearrangement uses TRBV6-4 and TRBJ2-1; unclear D gene. The ends were cut back, 7 bases at V and 6 bases at J, with 10 bases in the middle. Germline CDR1 MRHNA, CDR2 SNTAGT. There are 12 residues in the CDR3. The CDR3 reads CASIGPSNEQFF. As DNA, the CDR3 is TGTGCCAGCATAGGACCCTCCAATGAGCAGTTCTTC.

J is TRBJ2-5 and V is TRBV9; 9 bases agree with TRBD2. Per germline, CDR1 SGDLS and CDR2 YYNGEE. Trimming removed 0 bases from V and 6 bases from J; junction bases left unmatched: 18. The CDR3 runs 19 residues. CDR3 DNA: TGTGCCAGCAGCGTAGTCCGGGCGCGTAAGCGGGGGGACACCCAGACCCAGTACTTC. This encodes CASSVVRARKRGDTQTQYF.

The V and J genes are TRBV6-2 or TRBV6-3 and TRBJ2-3; the D is unclear. Looked up from germline, CDR1 is MNHEY and CDR2 is SVGEGT. V shed 0 bases and J shed 4 bases, with 8 bases lying between them. The CDR3 is 14 residues long. The CDR3 bases are TGTGCCAGCAGTTACTCTCCGGTCGCAGATACGCAGTATTTT. It codes for CASSYSPVADTQYF.